The 6 T cell receptor beta chains presented below share a single source sample, sequenced in a study of T cell responses to AZD1222 COVID-19 vaccine. Measured with immunoSEQ multiplex PCR; TCRdb has only the in-frame clones, and not every one. The sample includes more than 110,000 clones, around 93% of them seen just once. The sequences come from peripheral blood, collected 28 days after the second AZD1222 dose. The receptors come from an adult who received the AZD1222 COVID-19 vaccine.

This chain joins TRBV6-5 and TRBJ1-2; the D gene is possibly TRBD1 (5 bases). The CDR3 totals 12 residues. V lost 5 bases and J 5 bases, leaving 9 bases between the germline ends. Germline CDR1 MNHEY, CDR2 SVGAGI. CDR3 protein: CASSPQGYGYTF. The CDR3 DNA reads as TGTGCCAGCAGTCCCCAGGGTTATGGCTACACCTTC.

The chain has TRBV2 and TRBJ1-2, with D maybe TRBD1 (5 bases). The CDR3 totals 14 residues. Trimming took off 8 bases at V and 3 bases at J, with 16 bases between the two ends. Looked up from germline, CDR1 is SNHLY and CDR2 is FYNNEI. CDR3 region: CASWDGGVHYGYTF. The DNA for the CDR3 is TGTGCCAGCTGGGATGGAGGGGTTCACTATGGCTACACCTTC.

The V call is TRBV29-1, the J call TRBJ2-1; 7 positions agree with TRBD1. This CDR3 is 13 amino acids long. Germline lookup yields CDR1 SQVTM and CDR2 ANQGSEA. V shed 6 bases, J shed 5 bases, and the junction held 7 bases outside the gene matches. This chain's CDR3 is CSVDRGQHNEQFF. DNA of the CDR3: TGCAGCGTCGATAGGGGACAGCACAATGAGCAGTTCTTC.

The chain is built from TRBV19 and TRBJ1-1; the D gene is possibly TRBD1 (6 bases). This CDR3 is 14 amino acids long. V gave up 1 base and J gave up 4 bases, with 10 bases separating them. CDR1 and CDR2 (germline): LNHDA, SQIVND (reference sequence). The CDR3 DNA follows: TGTGCCAGTAGTATAGTTGAAGGGGGCACTGAAGCTTTCTTT. Encoded protein: CASSIVEGGTEAFF.

The chain carries TRBV7-2 and TRBJ2-7, with no clear D. Germline assignment: CDR1 SGHTA and CDR2 FQGNSA. V was shortened by 1 base and J by 0 bases, with 7 bases between the two germline ends. The CDR3 sequence is 14 residues long. The CDR3 DNA reads TGTGCCAGCAGCTTAGATAAGGGCTCCTACGAGCAGTACTTC. Translating it yields CASSLDKGSYEQYF.

The chain is built from TRBV27 and TRBJ2-7; D ambiguous. Germline lookup yields CDR1 MNHEY and CDR2 SMNVEV (reference sequence). V lost 4 bases and J lost 3, with 10 bases in between. The length of the CDR3 is 13 residues. The CDR3 sequence: CASSSSVDYEQYF. In DNA, the CDR3 is TGTGCCAGCAGTTCTTCCGTGGACTACGAGCAGTACTTC.